Shown below are 8 T cell receptor beta chains from a single sample sequenced in a study of STAT5B mutations in CD4+ large granular lymphocyte leukemia. This table comes from immunoSEQ multiplex PCR, and its TCRdb copy is limited to in-frame clones, with some not included. This table has approximately 36,000 clones, around 75% appearing once. The sequencing sample was made of CD4+ T cells from blood buffy coats. These receptors all stem from a human donor in good health.

The chain carries TRBV12-5 and TRBJ2-2; 7 nucleotides match TRBD2. Looked up from germline, CDR1 is LGHNT and CDR2 is FRNRAP. The CDR3 runs 12 residues. Losses at the gene ends were 6 bases for V and 7 bases for J; bases not matched to a gene: 2. The CDR3 coding sequence is TGTGCTAGTGGCCGGGACTACGGGGAGCTGTTTTTT. Protein sequence: CASGRDYGELFF.

V gene TRBV7-9 combines with J gene TRBJ1-2; D is unresolved. The CDR3 is 14 amino acids. Germline V gene sequence: CDR1 SEHNR, CDR2 FQNEAQ (reference sequence). With 1 base removed from V and 2 bases from J, the gap between germline ends came to 8 bases. The CDR3 region is CASSLEATNYGYTF. Here the CDR3 DNA reads TGTGCCAGCAGCTTAGAGGCCACGAACTATGGCTACACCTTC.

This clone has just one count. V gene TRBV2 combines with J gene TRBJ2-1; no definite D call. The CDR3 consists of 15 residues. Per germline, CDR1 SNHLY and CDR2 FYNNEI. V was cut by 4 bases and J by 12 bases, with 22 bases left in between. The CDR3 here is CASSGIVAESPGQFF. CDR3 in DNA: TGTGCCAGCAGTGGTATAGTAGCCGAATCCCCCGGGCAGTTCTTC.

The chain recombines TRBV7-2 with TRBJ2-5; the match to TRBD2 covers 9 bases. The CDR3 runs 15 residues. Germline V CDR1 and CDR2: SGHTA, FQGNSA. V shed 4 bases, J shed 5 bases, and the junction held 8 bases outside the gene matches. The CDR3 nucleotides are TGTGCCAGCAGCTCCCGGGTAGCGGGGGAGGAGACCCAGTACTTC. Protein: CASSSRVAGEETQYF.

The V and J genes are TRBV27 and TRBJ2-1; maybe TRBD1 (6 bases). This CDR3 has 14 amino acids. Trimming removed 5 bases at V and 0 bases at J, with 8 bases between. Germline V CDR1 and CDR2: MNHEY, SMNVEV (reference sequence). The CDR3 loop reads CASSGQNSYNEQFF. Written as DNA, the CDR3 is TGTGCCAGCAGTGGACAGAACTCCTACAATGAGCAGTTCTTC.

This clone was seen only a few times. The chain's CDR3 is CASSTDPSYEQFF. Here the CDR3 DNA reads TGTGCCAGCAGCACTGACCCCAGCTATGAGCAGTTCTTC. The chain combines TRBV5-6 with TRBJ2-1; D uncertain. This CDR3 spans 13 amino acids. The germline CDR1 and CDR2 sequences are SGHDT and YYEEEE. V was pared by 4 bases and J by 8 bases, with 13 bases between.

In its sample, this clone was seen a few times. This chain uses TRBV7-9 with TRBJ2-7; the match to TRBD1 covers 8 bases. The CDR3 runs 13 residues. In germline, CDR1 is SEHNR, CDR2 FQNEAQ (reference sequence). V was pared by 6 bases and J by 1 base, with 2 bases of the junction left unmatched. The CDR3 protein is CASRQGASYEQYF. CDR3 bases: TGTGCCAGCAGGCAGGGGGCATCCTACGAGCAGTACTTC.

This clone was seen a single time. The gene calls are TRBV11-3 and TRBJ1-1; D is possibly TRBD1 (5 bases). Germline CDR1 and CDR2: SGHNT and YENEEA. CDR3 size: 14 residues. Trimming removed 5 bases from V and 0 bases from J, with 10 bases in between. CDR3 protein: CASSPGRMNTEAFF. DNA for the CDR3: TGTGCCAGCAGCCCGGGACGAATGAACACTGAAGCTTTCTTT.